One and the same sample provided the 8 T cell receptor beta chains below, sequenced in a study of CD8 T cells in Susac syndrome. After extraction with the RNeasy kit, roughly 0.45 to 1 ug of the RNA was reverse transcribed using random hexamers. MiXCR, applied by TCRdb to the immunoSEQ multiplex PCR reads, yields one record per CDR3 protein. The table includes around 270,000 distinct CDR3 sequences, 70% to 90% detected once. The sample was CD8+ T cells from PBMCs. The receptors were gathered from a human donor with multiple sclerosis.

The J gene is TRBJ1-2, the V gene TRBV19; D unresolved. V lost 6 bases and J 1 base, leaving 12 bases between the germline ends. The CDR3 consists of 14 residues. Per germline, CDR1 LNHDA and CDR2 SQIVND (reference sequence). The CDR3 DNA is TGTGCCAGTAGCCCCGCCGGAAGTAACTATGGCTACACCTTC. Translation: CASSPAGSNYGYTF.

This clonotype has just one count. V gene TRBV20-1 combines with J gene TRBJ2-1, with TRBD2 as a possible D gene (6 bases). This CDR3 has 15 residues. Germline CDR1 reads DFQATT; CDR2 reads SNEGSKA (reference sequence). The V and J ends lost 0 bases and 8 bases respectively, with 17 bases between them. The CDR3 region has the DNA TGCAGTGCTAGAGATCTGACGGGAGCGCTGTATGAGCAGTTCTTC. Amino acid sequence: CSARDLTGALYEQFF.

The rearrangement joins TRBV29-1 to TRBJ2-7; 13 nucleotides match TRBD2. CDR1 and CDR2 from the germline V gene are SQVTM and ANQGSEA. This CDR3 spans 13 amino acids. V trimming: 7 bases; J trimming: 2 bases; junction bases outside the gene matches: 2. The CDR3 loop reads CSAGLAGAYEQYF. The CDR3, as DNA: TGCAGCGCCGGACTAGCGGGGGCCTACGAGCAGTACTTC.

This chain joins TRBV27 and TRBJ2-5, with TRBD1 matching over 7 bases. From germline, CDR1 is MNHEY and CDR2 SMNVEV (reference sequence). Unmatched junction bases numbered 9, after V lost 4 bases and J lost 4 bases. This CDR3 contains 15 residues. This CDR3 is CASSSLLQGVETQYF. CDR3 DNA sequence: TGTGCCAGCAGTTCACTACTGCAGGGGGTAGAGACCCAGTACTTC.

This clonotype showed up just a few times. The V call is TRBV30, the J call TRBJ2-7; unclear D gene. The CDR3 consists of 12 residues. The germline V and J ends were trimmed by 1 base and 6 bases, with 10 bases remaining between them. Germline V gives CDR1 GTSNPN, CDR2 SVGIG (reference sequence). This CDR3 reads CAWSEDHLEQYF. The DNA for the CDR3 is TGTGCCTGGAGTGAGGATCACCTCGAGCAGTACTTC. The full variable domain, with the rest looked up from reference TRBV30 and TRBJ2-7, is SQTIHQWPATLVQPVGSPLSLECTVEGTSNPNLYWYRQAAGRGLQLLFYSVGIGQISSEVPQNLSASRPQDRQFILSSKKLLLSDSGFYLCAWSEDHLEQYFGPGTRLTVT.

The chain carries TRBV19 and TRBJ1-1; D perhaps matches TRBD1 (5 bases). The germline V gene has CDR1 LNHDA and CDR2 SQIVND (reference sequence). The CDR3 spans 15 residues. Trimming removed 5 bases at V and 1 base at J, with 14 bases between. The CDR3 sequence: CASSLTTTANTEAFF. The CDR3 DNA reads TGTGCCAGTAGTCTAACAACGACAGCGAACACTGAAGCTTTCTTT.

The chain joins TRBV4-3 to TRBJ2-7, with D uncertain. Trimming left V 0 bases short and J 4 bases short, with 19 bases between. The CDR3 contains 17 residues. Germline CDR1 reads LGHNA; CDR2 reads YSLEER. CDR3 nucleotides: TGCGCCAGCAGCCAAGATGCCGGCAGAAGTTCCTTTTACGAGCAGTACTTC. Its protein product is CASSQDAGRSSFYEQYF.

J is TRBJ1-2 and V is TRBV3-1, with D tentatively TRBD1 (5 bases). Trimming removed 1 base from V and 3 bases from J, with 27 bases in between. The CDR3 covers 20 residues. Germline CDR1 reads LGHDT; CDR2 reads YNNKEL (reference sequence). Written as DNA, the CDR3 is TGTGCCAGCAGCCAAGTCCGAGCTAGGAACCGGGGGTTAAGGGACTATGGCTACACCTTC. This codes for CASSQVRARNRGLRDYGYTF.